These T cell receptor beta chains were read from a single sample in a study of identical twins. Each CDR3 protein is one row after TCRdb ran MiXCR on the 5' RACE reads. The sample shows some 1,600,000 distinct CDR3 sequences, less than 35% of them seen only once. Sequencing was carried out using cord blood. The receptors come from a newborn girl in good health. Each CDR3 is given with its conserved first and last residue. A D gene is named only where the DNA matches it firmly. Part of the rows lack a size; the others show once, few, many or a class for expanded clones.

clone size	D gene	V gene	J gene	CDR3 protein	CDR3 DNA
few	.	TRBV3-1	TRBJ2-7	CASSPRPLSSYEQYF	TGTGCCAGCAGCCCCCGACCTCTTAGCTCCTACGAGCAGTACTTC
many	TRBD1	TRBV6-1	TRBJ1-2	CASSEERTGNGYTF	TGTGCCAGCAGTGAAGAAAGGACAGGGAATGGCTACACCTTC
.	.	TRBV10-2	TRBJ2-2	CASWRGELFF	TGCGCCAGCTGGCGCGGGGAGCTGTTTTTT
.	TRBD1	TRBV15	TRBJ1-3	CATSDRVGGNTIYF	TGTGCCACCAGCGACAGGGTTGGGGGAAACACCATATATTTT
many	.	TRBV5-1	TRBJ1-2	CASSARTEVYGYTF	TGCGCCAGCAGCGCCCGGACGGAGGTCTATGGCTACACCTTC
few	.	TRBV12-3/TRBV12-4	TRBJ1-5	CASSPPGGGQPQHF	TGTGCCAGCAGTCCACCAGGAGGTGGGCAGCCCCAGCATTTT
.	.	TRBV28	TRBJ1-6	CASSLGAGVDNSPLHF	TGTGCCAGCAGTTTAGGGGCAGGGGTCGATAATTCACCCCTCCACTTT
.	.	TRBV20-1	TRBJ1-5	CSASRFGDFQPQHF	TGCAGTGCTAGTAGGTTTGGAGACTTTCAGCCCCAGCATTTT
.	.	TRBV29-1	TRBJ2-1	CSVQRTAYGQTQFF	TGCAGCGTTCAGAGGACCGCGTATGGGCAGACCCAGTTCTTC
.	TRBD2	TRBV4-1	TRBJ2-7	CASSQVPPSSGGVYEQYF	TGCGCCAGCAGCCAAGTCCCCCCGTCTAGCGGAGGAGTATACGAGCAGTACTTC
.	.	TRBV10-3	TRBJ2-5	CAISEMLASRHKETQYF	TGTGCCATCAGTGAGATGCTAGCGTCCAGACACAAAGAGACCCAGTACTTC
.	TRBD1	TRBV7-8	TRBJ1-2	CAGSSHRGPNYGYTF	TGTGCCGGCAGCTCCCACAGGGGCCCCAACTATGGCTACACCTTC
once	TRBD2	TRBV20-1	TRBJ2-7	CSAVLAGVKQYF	TGCAGTGCAGTGTTAGCGGGAGTCAAGCAGTACTTC
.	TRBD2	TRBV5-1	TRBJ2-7	CASGREAAYEQYF	TGCGCCAGCGGACGGGAGGCCGCCTACGAGCAGTACTTC
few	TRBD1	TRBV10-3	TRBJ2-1	CAISGDRGRVNEQFF	TGTGCCATCAGTGGGGACAGGGGGAGGGTCAATGAGCAGTTCTTC
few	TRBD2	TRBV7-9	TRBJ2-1	CASSLAGGMSGQFF	TGTGCCAGCAGCTTAGCGGGGGGGATGAGTGGGCAGTTCTTC
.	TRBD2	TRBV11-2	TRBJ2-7	CASRIAGGAYNEQYF	TGTGCCAGCAGGATAGCGGGAGGGGCCTACAATGAGCAGTACTTC
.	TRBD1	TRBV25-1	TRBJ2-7	CASSGYRGYEQYF	TGTGCCAGCAGTGGGTACAGGGGCTACGAGCAGTACTTC
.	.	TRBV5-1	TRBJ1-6	CASSLGTASNSPLHF	TGCGCCAGCAGCTTGGGGACAGCGTCTAATTCACCCCTCCACTTT
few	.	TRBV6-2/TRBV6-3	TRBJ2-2	CASSTTGELFF	TGTGCCAGCAGTACCACCGGGGAGCTGTTTTTT
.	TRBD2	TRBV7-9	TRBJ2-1	CASLAAGVYNEQFF	TGTGCCAGCCTAGCGGCGGGGGTCTACAATGAGCAGTTCTTC
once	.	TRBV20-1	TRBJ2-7	CSARSLGIQLGEQYF	TGCAGTGCTAGGAGCTTAGGGATCCAGTTGGGCGAGCAGTACTTC
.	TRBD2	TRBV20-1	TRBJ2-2	CSASGRDGLFF	TGCAGTGCTAGCGGGAGGGATGGGCTGTTTTTT
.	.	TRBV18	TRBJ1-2	CASAPETDYGYTF	TGCGCCAGCGCACCAGAGACAGACTATGGCTACACCTTC
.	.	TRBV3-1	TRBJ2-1	CASSLSGGRVNEQFF	TGTGCCAGCAGCCTCTCTGGGGGGAGAGTCAATGAGCAGTTCTTC
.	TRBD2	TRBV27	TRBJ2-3	CASSQGLAGGPVDTQYF	TGTGCCAGCAGTCAGGGACTAGCGGGGGGGCCGGTAGATACGCAGTATTTT
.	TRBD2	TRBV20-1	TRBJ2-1	CSAEGGGVYNEQFF	TGCAGTGCCGAGGGCGGGGGGGTCTACAATGAGCAGTTCTTC
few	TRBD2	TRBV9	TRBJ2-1	CASSAGTSGGLRSSYNEQFF	TGTGCCAGCAGCGCGGGGACTAGCGGGGGCCTAAGGAGCTCCTACAATGAGCAGTTCTTC
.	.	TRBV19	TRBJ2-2	CASGGHPNTGELFF	TGTGCCAGTGGGGGACACCCGAACACCGGGGAGCTGTTTTTT
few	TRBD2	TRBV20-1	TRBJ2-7	CSAKTSGYYEQYF	TGCAGTGCTAAGACTAGCGGCTACTACGAGCAGTACTTC
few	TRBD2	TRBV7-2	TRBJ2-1	CASSREGLASSSYNEQFF	TGTGCCAGCAGCAGAGAAGGACTAGCGTCAAGCTCCTACAATGAGCAGTTCTTC